These 14 T cell receptor beta chains originate from one sample sequenced in a study of T cell responses to AZD1222 COVID-19 vaccine. Repertoires were generated with immunoSEQ multiplex PCR, while TCRdb's copy carries only in-frame clones and drops some. The sample carries about 120,000 clones, around 89% recorded once. The sequencing here drew on peripheral blood, taken on day 0 of AZD1222 vaccination. The receptors stem from an adult in good health.

This sequence joins TRBV12-5 and TRBJ1-6; D may be TRBD1 (5 bases). CDR1 LGHNT and CDR2 FRNRAP come from the germline V gene. V was pared by 2 bases and J by 2 bases, with 13 bases between. The CDR3 loop spans 17 amino acids. The CDR3 region has the DNA TGTGCTAGTGGTTTGCCACGGGGGGGGACCTATAATTCACCCCTCCACTTT. The encoded protein is CASGLPRGGTYNSPLHF.

The chain links TRBV2 to TRBJ1-5; D uncertain. Germline lookup yields CDR1 SNHLY and CDR2 FYNNEI. V was shortened by 5 bases and J by 3 bases, with 8 bases between the two germline ends. CDR3 size: 13 residues. The CDR3 loop reads CASSLYANQPQHF. DNA for the CDR3: TGTGCCAGCAGTTTGTACGCCAATCAGCCCCAGCATTTT.

This clone is a singleton in its sample. The V call is TRBV4-2, the J call TRBJ2-3, with D maybe TRBD1 (5 bases). Germline V gives CDR1 LGHNA, CDR2 YNFKEQ. The CDR3 loop spans 13 amino acids. Trimming pared 3 bases from V and 8 bases from J, leaving 12 bases between. In DNA form, the CDR3 reads TGTGCCAGCAGCCAGGACAAGTGGGGTACGCAGTATTTT. Its translation is CASSQDKWGTQYF.

The rearrangement links TRBV12-5 to TRBJ1-2; TRBD1 matches at 11 bases. V dropped 0 bases and J dropped 5; count of bases not matched to a gene: 11. Germline V lookup: CDR1 LGHNT, CDR2 FRNRAP. CDR3 size: 18 residues. The CDR3, as DNA: TGTGCTAGTGGTTTGGTACTAGGGGACAGGGGGAGGGGATATGGCTACACCTTC. It specifies CASGLVLGDRGRGYGYTF.

V usage is TRBV6-1 and J usage is TRBJ1-6; tentatively, D is TRBD1 (5 bases). Trimming removed 3 bases at V and 4 bases at J, with 13 bases between. CDR1 is MNHNS, CDR2 SASEGT, per germline. The CDR3 totals 16 residues. CDR3 loop: CASSDSRGQYNSPLHF. The CDR3 DNA reads TGTGCCAGCAGTGACAGTAGGGGCCAATATAATTCACCCCTCCACTTT.

This clone was found once. A read error may produce the germline difference seen at one junction end. The rearrangement joins TRBV3-1 (or the pseudogene TRBV3-2) to TRBJ2-1; 7 bases fit TRBD2. Looked up from germline, CDR1 is LGHDT and CDR2 is YNNKEL (reference sequence). The CDR3 is 17 amino acids. The CDR3 reads CASSQDGGGISSNEQFF. The CDR3 region has the DNA TGTGCCAGCAGCCAAGATGGGGGGGGAATATCCTCCAATGAGCAGTTCTTC.

CDR3 in DNA: TGTGCCAGCAGCTCAGGACAGCTCCAAGAGACCCAGTACTTC. It encodes CASSSGQLQETQYF. The rearrangement joins TRBV6-5 to TRBJ2-5, with D perhaps TRBD1 (6 bases). V gave up 6 bases and J gave up 1 base, with 12 bases separating them. The CDR3 runs 14 residues. Germline CDR1 and CDR2: MNHEY and SVGAGI.

The chain carries TRBV7-9 and TRBJ2-6; weak D call: TRBD1 (6 bases). Germline V lookup: CDR1 SEHNR, CDR2 FQNEAQ (reference sequence). CDR3 length equals 15 residues. The germline V and J ends were trimmed by 3 bases and 2 bases, with 8 bases remaining between them. The CDR3 protein is CASSFPGAGANVLTF. In DNA, the CDR3 is TGTGCCAGCAGCTTCCCAGGGGCTGGGGCCAACGTCCTGACTTTC.

The rearrangement links TRBV5-1 to TRBJ2-7; no clear D. Trimming cost V 1 base and J 11 bases, with 13 bases left between them. The CDR3 spans 12 residues. Per germline, CDR1 SGHRS and CDR2 YFSETQ. CDR3 DNA sequence: TGCGCCAGCAGCTTGACAGCCGATGATGAGTACTTC. Amino acid sequence: CASSLTADDEYF. Supplemented by reference TRBV5-1 and TRBJ2-7, the full variable domain reads KAGVTQTPRYLIKTRGQQVTLSCSPISGHRSVSWYQQTPGQGLQFLFEYFSETQRNKGNFPGRFSGRQFSNSRSEMNVSTLELGDSALYLCASSLTADDEYFGPGTRLTVT.

This clone was recorded once. The chain recombines TRBV2 with TRBJ1-5; D not resolved. Trimming took 0 bases from V and 0 from J, leaving 15 bases between them. There are 18 residues in the CDR3. Germline V lookup: CDR1 SNHLY, CDR2 FYNNEI. CDR3 protein: CASSEAILGGYSNQPQHF. CDR3 nucleotides: TGTGCCAGCAGTGAAGCGATTTTGGGCGGCTATAGCAATCAGCCCCAGCATTTT.

The V call is TRBV9, the J call TRBJ1-2; TRBD1 is a possible D gene (5 bases). V was cut by 0 bases and J by 3 bases, with 18 bases left in between. This CDR3 spans 17 amino acids. Germline loops: CDR1 SGDLS, CDR2 YYNGEE. The CDR3 DNA sequence: TGTGCCAGCAGCGTAGGGGGCAACAGGCACGGGGACTATGGCTACACCTTC. It is translated as CASSVGGNRHGDYGYTF. The full variable domain, completed using reference TRBV9 and TRBJ1-2, is DSGVTQTPKHLITATGQRVTLRCSPRSGDLSVYWYQQSLDQGLQFLIQYYNGEERAKGNILERFSAQQFPDLHSELNLSSLELGDSALYFCASSVGGNRHGDYGYTFGSGTRLTVV.

The genes are TRBV5-1 and TRBJ2-3, with TRBD2 matching 13 bases. From germline, CDR1 is SGHRS and CDR2 YFSETQ. The CDR3 has 15 amino acids. V was clipped by 5 bases and J by 0 bases; unmatched bases: 0. CDR3 region: CASRLAGGSTDTQYF. DNA of the CDR3: TGCGCCAGCAGACTAGCGGGGGGGAGCACAGATACGCAGTATTTT.

V and J are TRBV5-1 and TRBJ2-3; 8 nucleotides line up with TRBD1. The ends lost 7 bases at V and 5 bases at J; junction bases unmatched: 9. The CDR3 spans 14 residues. Germline loops: CDR1 SGHRS, CDR2 YFSETQ. In DNA form, the CDR3 reads TGCGCCAGCTCGACAGGGGAGATCGAAGATACGCAGTATTTT. Its translation: CASSTGEIEDTQYF.

This chain joins TRBV11-2 and TRBJ1-6, with D perhaps matching TRBD1 (6 bases). Trimming took 10 bases from V and 9 from J, leaving 16 bases between them. CDR1 SGHAT and CDR2 FQNNGV come from the germline V gene. CDR3 length: 13 residues. CDR3 sequence: CATHGGGGSPLHF. The DNA for the CDR3 is TGTGCCACCCACGGGGGAGGGGGTTCACCCCTCCACTTT.